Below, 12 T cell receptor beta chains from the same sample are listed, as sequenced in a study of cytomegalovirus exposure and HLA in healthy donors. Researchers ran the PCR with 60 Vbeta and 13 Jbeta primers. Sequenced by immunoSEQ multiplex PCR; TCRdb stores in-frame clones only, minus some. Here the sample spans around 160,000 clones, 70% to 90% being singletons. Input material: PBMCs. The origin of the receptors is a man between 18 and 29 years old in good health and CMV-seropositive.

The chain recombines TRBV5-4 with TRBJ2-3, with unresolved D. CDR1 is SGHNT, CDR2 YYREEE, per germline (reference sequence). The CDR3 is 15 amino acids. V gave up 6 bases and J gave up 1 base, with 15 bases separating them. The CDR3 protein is CASTPRLNRTDTQYF. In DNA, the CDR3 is TGTGCCAGCACCCCTAGGTTGAACCGCACAGATACGCAGTATTTT. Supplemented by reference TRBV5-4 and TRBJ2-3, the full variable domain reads ETGVTQSPTHLIKTRGQQVTLRCSSQSGHNTVSWYQQALGQGPQFIFQYYREEENGRGNFPPRFSGLQFPNYSSELNVNALELDDSALYLCASTPRLNRTDTQYFGPGTRLTVL.

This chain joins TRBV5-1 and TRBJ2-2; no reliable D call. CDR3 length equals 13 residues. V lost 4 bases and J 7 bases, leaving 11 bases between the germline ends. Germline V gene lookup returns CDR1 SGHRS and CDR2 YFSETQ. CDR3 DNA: TGCGCCAGCAGCCGCCCGGGTGACGGGGAGCTGTTTTTT. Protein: CASSRPGDGELFF.

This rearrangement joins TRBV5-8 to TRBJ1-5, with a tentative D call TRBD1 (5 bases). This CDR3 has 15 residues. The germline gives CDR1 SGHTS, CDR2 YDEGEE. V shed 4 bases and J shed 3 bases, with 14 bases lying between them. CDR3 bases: TGTGCCAGCAGCCCTTACAGGAATGACAATCAGCCCCAGCATTTT. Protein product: CASSPYRNDNQPQHF.

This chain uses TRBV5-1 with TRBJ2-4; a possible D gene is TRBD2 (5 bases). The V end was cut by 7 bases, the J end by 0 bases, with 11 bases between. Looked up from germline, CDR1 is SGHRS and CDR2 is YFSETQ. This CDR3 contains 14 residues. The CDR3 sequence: CASADGIAKNIQYF. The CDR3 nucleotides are TGCGCCAGCGCGGACGGGATAGCCAAAAACATTCAGTACTTC.

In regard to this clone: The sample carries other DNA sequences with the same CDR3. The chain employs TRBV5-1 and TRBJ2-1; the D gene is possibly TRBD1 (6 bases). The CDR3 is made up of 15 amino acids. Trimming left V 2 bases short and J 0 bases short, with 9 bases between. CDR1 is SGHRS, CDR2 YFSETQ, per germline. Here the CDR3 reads CASSLVGGSYNEQFF. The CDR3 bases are TGCGCCAGCAGCTTAGTAGGGGGCTCCTACAATGAGCAGTTCTTC.

CDR3 DNA: TGTGCCAGCAGCTCTGACAGGGGAGACAACGAGCAGTACTTC. This gives the protein CASSSDRGDNEQYF. This chain connects TRBV5-5 to TRBJ2-7, with 8 nucleotides matching TRBD1. The CDR3 spans 14 residues. V dropped 3 bases and J dropped 5; count of bases not matched to a gene: 7. Germline loops: CDR1 SGHKS, CDR2 YYEKEE (reference sequence).

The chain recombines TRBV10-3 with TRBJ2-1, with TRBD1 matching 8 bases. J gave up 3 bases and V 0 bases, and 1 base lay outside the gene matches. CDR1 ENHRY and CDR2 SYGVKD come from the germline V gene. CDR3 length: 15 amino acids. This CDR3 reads CAISESDRDYNEQFF. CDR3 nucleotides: TGTGCCATCAGTGAGTCGGACAGGGACTACAATGAGCAGTTCTTC.

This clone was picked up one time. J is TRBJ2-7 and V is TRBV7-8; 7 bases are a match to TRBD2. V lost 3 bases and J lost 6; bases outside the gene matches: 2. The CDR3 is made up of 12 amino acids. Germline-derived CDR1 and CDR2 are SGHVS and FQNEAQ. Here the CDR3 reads CASSFREGEQYF. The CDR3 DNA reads TGTGCCAGCAGCTTCAGGGAGGGCGAGCAGTACTTC.

The CDR3 nucleotides are TGCGCCAGCAGTGATTGGGCGGGGGGCACAGATACGCAGTATTTT. It translates to CASSDWAGGTDTQYF. The chain employs TRBV10-2 and TRBJ2-3; 7 bases are shared with TRBD2. The CDR3 contains 15 residues. Germline V CDR1 and CDR2: WSHSY, SAAADI. With V trimmed by 3 bases and J by 1 base, 4 bases remained unmatched.

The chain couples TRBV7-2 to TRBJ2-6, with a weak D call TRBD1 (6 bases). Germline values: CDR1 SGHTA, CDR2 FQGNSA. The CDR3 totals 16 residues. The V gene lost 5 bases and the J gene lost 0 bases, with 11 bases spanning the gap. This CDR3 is CASSGTGSSGANVLTF. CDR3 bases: TGTGCCAGCAGCGGAACAGGGAGCTCTGGGGCCAACGTCCTGACTTTC. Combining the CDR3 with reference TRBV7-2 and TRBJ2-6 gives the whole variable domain GAGVSQSPSNKVTEKGKDVELRCDPISGHTALYWYRQSLGQGLEFLIYFQGNSAPDKSGLPSDRFSAERTGGSVSTLTIQRTQQEDSAVYLCASSGTGSSGANVLTFGAGSRLTVL.

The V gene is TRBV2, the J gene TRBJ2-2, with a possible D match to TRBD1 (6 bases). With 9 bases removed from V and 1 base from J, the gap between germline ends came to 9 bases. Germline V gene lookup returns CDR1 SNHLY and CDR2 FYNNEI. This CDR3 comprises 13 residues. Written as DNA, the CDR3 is TGTGCCAGGAAACAGGGGAACACCGGGGAGCTGTTTTTT. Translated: CARKQGNTGELFF.

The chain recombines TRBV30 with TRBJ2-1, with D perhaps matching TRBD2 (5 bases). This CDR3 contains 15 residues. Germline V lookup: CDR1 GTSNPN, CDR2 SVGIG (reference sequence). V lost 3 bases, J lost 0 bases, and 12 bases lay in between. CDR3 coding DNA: TGTGCCTGGAGGAGCTTAGGGAGCTCCTACAATGAGCAGTTCTTC. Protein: CAWRSLGSSYNEQFF.